This T cell receptor beta chain was recovered during a study of cytomegalovirus exposure and HLA in healthy donors. This CDR3 is 13 amino acids long. Germline CDR1 and CDR2: MNHEY and SMNVEV (reference sequence). Trimming stripped 4 bases from V and 10 bases from J, with 11 bases between. The study drew the donors from its approximately 130-subject validation cohort, separate from the approximately 670-subject first cohort. Study findings and constraints: The study recorded about 150 TCR beta chains that were cytomegalovirus-associated.

Comment on this clone: The antigen is undetermined.

Assay used: immunoSEQ multiplex PCR; TCRdb lists only in-frame clones, some missing. The sample consists of 250,000 to 400,000 clones, roughly 90% of them appearing once. The origin of this receptor is a man aged 25-40 years in good health and CMV-seronegative. Sequenced material: PBMCs. The chain recombines TRBV27 with TRBJ1-6; D is unclear. CDR3 nucleotides: TGTGCCAGCAGTTCAAGGGAGACCTCACCCCTCCACTTT. The encoded protein is CASSSRETSPLHF.